The T cell receptor (beta chain) described here comes from a study of blood T cell repertoires in COVID-19. Turning to the study itself: Nucleic acid was either cDNA or gDNA, and it came from T cells, B-cell-depleted T cells, or PBMCs.

In Seattle, patients joined the study during active infection and were tracked longitudinally. TCRdb keeps only in-frame clones here, not all; method: immunoSEQ multiplex PCR. This sample has roughly 240,000 clones; 70% to 90% occur once, and the top ten carry approximately 5%. The CDR3 consists of 12 residues. V lost 3 bases to trimming and J lost 10 bases, with 14 bases between them. Germline V gene lookup returns CDR1 SGHRS and CDR2 YFSETQ. The J gene is TRBJ2-7, the V gene TRBV5-1; D gene uncertain. This TCR derives from a man in his fifties with COVID-19, enrolled during active disease. Sequenced sample: peripheral blood. The CDR3 DNA reads as TGCGCCAGCAGCTCGAAACCCGGGTTCCAGTACTTC. This codes for CASSSKPGFQYF.